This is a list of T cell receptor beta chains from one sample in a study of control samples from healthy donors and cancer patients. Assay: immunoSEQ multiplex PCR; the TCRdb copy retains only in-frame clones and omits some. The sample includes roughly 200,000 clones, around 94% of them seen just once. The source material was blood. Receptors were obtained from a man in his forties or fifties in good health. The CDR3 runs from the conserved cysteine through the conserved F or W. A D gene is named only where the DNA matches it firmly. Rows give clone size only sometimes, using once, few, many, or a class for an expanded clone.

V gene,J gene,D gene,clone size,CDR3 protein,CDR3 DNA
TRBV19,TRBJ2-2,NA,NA,CASSPRGTGTGELFF,TGTGCCAGTAGTCCCAGGGGAACGGGTACCGGGGAGCTGTTTTTT
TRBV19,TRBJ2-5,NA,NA,CASSSRARETQYF,TGTGCCAGTAGTTCCAGGGCCAGAGAGACCCAGTACTTC
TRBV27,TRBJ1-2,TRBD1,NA,CASGPGQGNGYTF,TGTGCCAGCGGTCCGGGACAGGGGAACGGCTACACCTTC
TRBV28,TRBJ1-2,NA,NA,CASSSEDRPGYGYTF,TGTGCCAGCAGTTCTGAAGACAGGCCAGGGTATGGCTACACCTTC
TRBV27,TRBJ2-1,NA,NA,CASSPPPPTEQFF,TGTGCCAGCAGTCCACCCCCCCCCACTGAGCAGTTCTTC
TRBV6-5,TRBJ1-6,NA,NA,CASSYEQFWSPLHF,TGTGCCAGCAGTTACGAACAATTTTGGTCACCCCTCCACTTT
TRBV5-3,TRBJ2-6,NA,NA,CARSLGYAVAGANVLTF,TGTGCCAGAAGCCTGGGGTACGCAGTGGCTGGGGCCAACGTCCTGACTTTC
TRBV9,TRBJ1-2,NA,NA,CASSVADRGYGYTF,TGTGCCAGCAGCGTAGCCGACCGGGGCTATGGCTACACCTTC
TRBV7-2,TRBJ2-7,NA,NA,CASSFTGYEQYF,TGTGCCAGCAGCTTTACAGGTTACGAGCAGTACTTC
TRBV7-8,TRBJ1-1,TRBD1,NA,CASAGQLNTEAFF,TGTGCCAGCGCGGGACAGTTGAACACTGAAGCTTTCTTT
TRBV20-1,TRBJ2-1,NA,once,CSGLNYNEQFF,TGCAGTGGCCTAAACTACAATGAGCAGTTCTTC
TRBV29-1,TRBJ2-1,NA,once,CSVELINEQFF,TGCAGCGTTGAACTGATCAATGAGCAGTTCTTC
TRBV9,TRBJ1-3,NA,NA,CASSVDRLSGNTIYF,TGTGCCAGCAGCGTAGATCGGCTCTCTGGAAACACCATATATTTT
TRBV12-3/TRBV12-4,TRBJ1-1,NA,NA,CASSWGGPTEAFF,TGTGCCAGCAGTTGGGGGGGACCCACTGAAGCTTTCTTT
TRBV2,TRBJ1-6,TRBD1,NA,CASNTGGVENSPLHF,TGTGCCAGCAATACAGGGGGTGTTGAGAATTCACCCCTCCACTTT
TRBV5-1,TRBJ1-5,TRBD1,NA,CASSWGGQGNQPQHF,TGCGCCAGCAGCTGGGGGGGACAGGGCAATCAGCCCCAGCATTTT
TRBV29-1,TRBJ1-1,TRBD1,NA,CSVRQGAAEAFF,TGCAGCGTCCGACAGGGGGCCGCGGAAGCTTTCTTT
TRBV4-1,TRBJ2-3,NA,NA,CASSQVTGYADTQYF,TGCGCCAGCAGCCAGGTGACAGGATACGCAGATACGCAGTATTTT
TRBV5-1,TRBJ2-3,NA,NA,CASTPLGADTQYF,TGCGCCAGCACTCCTTTGGGAGCAGATACGCAGTATTTT
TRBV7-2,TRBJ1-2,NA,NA,CASSLGGGAAGYTF,TGTGCCAGCAGCTTAGGGGGGGGCGCGGCCGGCTACACCTTC
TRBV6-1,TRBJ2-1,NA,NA,CASSEAYGGGLSYNEQFF,TGTGCCAGCAGTGAAGCGTACGGCGGGGGCTTATCCTACAATGAGCAGTTCTTC
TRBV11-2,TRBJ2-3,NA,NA,CASSFALRYTDTQYF,TGTGCCAGCAGCTTTGCCCTCCGCTACACAGATACGCAGTATTTT
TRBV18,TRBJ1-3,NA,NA,CASSPNGGNTIYF,TGTGCCAGCTCACCAAACGGGGGAAACACCATATATTTT
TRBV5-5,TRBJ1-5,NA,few,CASSLIGQPQHF,TGTGCCAGCAGCTTAATAGGTCAGCCCCAGCATTTT
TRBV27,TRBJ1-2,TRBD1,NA,CASSSLSPDRGREVGGYTF,TGTGCCAGCAGTTCATTATCCCCGGACAGGGGGCGCGAGGTTGGTGGCTACACCTTC